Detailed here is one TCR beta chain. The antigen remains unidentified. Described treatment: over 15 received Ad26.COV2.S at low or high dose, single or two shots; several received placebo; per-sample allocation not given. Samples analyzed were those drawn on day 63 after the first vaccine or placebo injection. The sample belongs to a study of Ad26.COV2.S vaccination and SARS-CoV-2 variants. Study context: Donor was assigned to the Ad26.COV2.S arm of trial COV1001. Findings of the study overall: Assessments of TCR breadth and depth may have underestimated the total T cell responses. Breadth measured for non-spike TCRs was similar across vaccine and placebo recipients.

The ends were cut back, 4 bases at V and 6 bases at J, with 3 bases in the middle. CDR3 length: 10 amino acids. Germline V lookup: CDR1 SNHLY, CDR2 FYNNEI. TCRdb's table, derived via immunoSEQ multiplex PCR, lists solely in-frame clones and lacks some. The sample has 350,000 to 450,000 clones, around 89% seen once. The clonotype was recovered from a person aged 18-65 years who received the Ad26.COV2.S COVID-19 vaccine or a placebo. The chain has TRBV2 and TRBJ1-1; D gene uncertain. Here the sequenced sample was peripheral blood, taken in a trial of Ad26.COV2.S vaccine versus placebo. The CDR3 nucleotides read TGTGCCAGCAGTGGACCTGAAGCTTTCTTT. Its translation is CASSGPEAFF.